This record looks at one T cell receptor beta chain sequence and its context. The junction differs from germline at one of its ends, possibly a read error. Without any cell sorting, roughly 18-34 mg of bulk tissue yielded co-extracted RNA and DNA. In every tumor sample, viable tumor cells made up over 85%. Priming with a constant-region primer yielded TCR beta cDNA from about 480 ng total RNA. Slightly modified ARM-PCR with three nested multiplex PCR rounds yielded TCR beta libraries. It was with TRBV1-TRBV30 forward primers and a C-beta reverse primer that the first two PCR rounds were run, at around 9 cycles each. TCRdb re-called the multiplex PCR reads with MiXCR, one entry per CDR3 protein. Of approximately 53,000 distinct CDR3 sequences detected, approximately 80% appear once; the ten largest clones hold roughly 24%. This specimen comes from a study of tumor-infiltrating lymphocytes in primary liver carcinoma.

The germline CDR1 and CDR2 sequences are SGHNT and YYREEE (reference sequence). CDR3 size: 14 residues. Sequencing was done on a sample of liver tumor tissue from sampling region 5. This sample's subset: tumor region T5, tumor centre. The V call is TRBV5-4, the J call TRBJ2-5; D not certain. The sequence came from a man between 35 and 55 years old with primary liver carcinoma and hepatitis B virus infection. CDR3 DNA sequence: TGTGCCTGCAGCCCAGCACATGTGTGGGAGACCCAGTACTTC. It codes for CACSPAHVWETQYF.